This TCR beta chain derives from a study of blood T cell repertoires in COVID-19. Turning to the study itself: The United States, Italy and Spain provided the acute and convalescent COVID-19 samples. Nucleic acid was either cDNA or gDNA, and it came from T cells, B-cell-depleted T cells, or PBMCs.

Authors' data handling: Amplification of reference gene primers provided the estimated nucleated cell counts. Measured with immunoSEQ multiplex PCR; TCRdb has only the in-frame clones, and not every one. V and J calls and clone size are copied from that table; D and trimming were computed from the DNA. The data show some 98,000 clones, with 70% to 85% seen just once and over 9.5% held by the top ten. Germline V gives CDR1 SQVTM, CDR2 ANQGSEA. V was trimmed by 4 bases and J by 8 bases, leaving 15 bases between them. This CDR3 has 13 residues. The chain is built from TRBV29-1 and TRBJ1-5; possibly TRBD1 for D (5 bases). This TCR was recovered from a man between 65 and 80 years old with acute or convalescent COVID-19. Sequencing used peripheral blood. As DNA, the CDR3 is TGCAGCGTTGCTCAACAGATAGGGGAGCCCCAGCATTTT. It is translated as CSVAQQIGEPQHF.